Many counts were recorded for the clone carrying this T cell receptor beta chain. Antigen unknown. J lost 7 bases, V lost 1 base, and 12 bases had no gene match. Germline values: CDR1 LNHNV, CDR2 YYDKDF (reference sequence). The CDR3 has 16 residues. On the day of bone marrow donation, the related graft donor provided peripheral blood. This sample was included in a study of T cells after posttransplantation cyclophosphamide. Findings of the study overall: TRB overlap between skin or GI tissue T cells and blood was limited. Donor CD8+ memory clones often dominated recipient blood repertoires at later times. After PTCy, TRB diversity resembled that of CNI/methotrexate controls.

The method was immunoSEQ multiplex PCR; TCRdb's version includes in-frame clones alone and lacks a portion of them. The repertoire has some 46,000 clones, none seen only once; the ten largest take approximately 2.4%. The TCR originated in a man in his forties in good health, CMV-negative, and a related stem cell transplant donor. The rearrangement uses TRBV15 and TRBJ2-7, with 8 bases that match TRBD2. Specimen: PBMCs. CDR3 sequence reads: CATSRVGPSGPLEQYV. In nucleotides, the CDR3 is TGTGCCACCAGCAGAGTAGGGCCTAGCGGGCCTCTGGAGCAGTACGTC.